This entry describes one T cell receptor beta chain. No antigen is known for it. As defined, naive CD8 cells were CD45RO-negative and positively selected for CCR7, with terminally differentiated effector memory CD45RA+ cells excluded. The assay was run at deep level. In replicate PCRs of sorted subsets, roughly 200 ng DNA, about 30,000 T cell genomes, was used. Produced via immunoSEQ multiplex PCR; TCRdb's table is partial and in-frame only. The data hold hundreds of thousands of clones, with 92% observed a single time. The sample comes from a study of shared clonotypes between healthy human individuals. Study-wide points: In a few donors, about 5% of naive CD4 clonotypes appeared in common.

The CDR3 extends over 13 amino acids. Trimming cost V 3 bases and J 5 bases; bases outside gene matches: 3. CDR1 and CDR2 (germline): SGHRS, YFSETQ. The sample comprised naive CD8+ T cells sorted from blood. This sequence joins TRBV5-1 and TRBJ1-1, with 8 bases fitting TRBD1. This clonotype originated in a young man in good health. The CDR3 coding sequence is TGCGCCAGCAGCTACGACAGGGGAACTGAAGCTTTCTTT. It is translated as CASSYDRGTEAFF.